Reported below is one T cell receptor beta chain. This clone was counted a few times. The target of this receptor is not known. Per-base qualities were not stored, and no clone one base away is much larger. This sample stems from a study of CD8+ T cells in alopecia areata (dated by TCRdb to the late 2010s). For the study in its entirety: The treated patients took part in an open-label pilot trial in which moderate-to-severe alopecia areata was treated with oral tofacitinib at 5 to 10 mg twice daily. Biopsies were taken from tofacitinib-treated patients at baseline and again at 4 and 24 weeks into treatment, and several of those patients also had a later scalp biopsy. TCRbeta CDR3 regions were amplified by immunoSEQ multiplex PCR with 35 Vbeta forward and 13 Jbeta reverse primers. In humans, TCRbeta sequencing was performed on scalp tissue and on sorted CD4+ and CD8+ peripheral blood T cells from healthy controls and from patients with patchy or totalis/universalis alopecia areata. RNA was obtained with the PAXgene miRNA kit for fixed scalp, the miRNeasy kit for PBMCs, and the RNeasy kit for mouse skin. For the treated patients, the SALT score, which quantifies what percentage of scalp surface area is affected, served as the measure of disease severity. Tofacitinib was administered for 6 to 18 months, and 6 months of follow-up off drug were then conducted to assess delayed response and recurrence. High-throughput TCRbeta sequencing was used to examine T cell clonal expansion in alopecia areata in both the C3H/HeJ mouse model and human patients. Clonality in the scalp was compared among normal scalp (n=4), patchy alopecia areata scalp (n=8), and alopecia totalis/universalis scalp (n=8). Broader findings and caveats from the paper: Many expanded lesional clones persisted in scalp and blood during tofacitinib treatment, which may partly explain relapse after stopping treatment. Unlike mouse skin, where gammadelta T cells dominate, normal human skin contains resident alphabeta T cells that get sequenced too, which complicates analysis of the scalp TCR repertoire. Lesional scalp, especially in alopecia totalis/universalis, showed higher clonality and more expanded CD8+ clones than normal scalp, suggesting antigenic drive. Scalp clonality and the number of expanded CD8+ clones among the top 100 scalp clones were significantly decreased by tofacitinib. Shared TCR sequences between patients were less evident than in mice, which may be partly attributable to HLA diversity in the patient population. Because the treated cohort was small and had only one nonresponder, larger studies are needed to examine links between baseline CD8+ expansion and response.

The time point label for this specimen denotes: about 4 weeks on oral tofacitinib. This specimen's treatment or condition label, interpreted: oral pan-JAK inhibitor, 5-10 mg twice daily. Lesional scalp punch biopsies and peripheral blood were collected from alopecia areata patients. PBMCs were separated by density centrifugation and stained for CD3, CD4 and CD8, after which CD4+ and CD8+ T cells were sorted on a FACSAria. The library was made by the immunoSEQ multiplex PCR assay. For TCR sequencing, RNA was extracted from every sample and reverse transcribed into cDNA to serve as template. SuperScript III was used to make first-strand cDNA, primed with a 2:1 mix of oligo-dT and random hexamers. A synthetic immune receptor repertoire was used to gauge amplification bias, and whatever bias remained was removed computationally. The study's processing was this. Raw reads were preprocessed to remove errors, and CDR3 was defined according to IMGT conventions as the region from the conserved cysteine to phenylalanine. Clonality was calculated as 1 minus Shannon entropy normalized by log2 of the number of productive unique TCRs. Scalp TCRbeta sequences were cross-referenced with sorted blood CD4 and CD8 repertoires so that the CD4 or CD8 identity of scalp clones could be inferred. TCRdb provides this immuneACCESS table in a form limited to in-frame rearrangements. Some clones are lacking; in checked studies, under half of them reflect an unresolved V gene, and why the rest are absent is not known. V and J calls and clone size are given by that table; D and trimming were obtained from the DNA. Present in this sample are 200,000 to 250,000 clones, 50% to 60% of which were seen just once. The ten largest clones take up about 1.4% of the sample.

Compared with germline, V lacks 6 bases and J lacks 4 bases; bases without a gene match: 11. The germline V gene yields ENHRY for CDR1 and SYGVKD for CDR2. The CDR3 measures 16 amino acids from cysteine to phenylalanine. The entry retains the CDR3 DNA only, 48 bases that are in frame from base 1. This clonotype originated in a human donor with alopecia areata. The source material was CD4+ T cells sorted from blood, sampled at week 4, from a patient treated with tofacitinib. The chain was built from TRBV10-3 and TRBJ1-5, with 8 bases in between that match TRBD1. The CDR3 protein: CAIRRGQVAFNQPQHF. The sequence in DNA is TGTGCCATCAGAAGGGGACAGGTCGCTTTTAATCAGCCCCAGCATTTT.